A selection of T cell receptor beta chains follows, all from one sample in a study of T cell responses to AZD1222 COVID-19 vaccine. Assay: immunoSEQ multiplex PCR; the TCRdb copy retains only in-frame clones and omits some. The table has under 200,000 clones, roughly 88% seen once; the top ten hold nearly 1%. The sample in question was peripheral blood, obtained on day 0 of AZD1222 vaccination. The source of these receptors is an adult in good health. Both conserved end residues are part of each CDR3. A D gene is named only where the DNA matches it firmly. Some rows have no size entry. The others give once, few or many, or a class for an expanded clone.

length	J	V	size	D	CDR3	DNA
14	TRBJ2-7	TRBV27	NA	TRBD2	CASQYLAGAHEQYF	TGTGCCAGTCAGTATCTAGCGGGAGCTCACGAGCAGTACTTC
13	TRBJ2-1	TRBV9	few	NA	CASSVELGDEQFF	TGTGCCAGCAGCGTAGAGCTGGGCGATGAGCAGTTCTTC
17	TRBJ2-1	TRBV21-1	once	NA	CARRDRAGHLFYNEQFF	TGTGCCAGAAGAGACAGGGCGGGGCACCTGTTCTACAATGAGCAGTTCTTC
13	TRBJ1-2	TRBV6-5	NA	TRBD1	CAVLQGVDYGYTF	TGTGCCGTCCTTCAGGGGGTAGACTATGGCTACACCTTC
13	TRBJ2-7	TRBV2	NA	NA	CASMRVNYYEQYF	TGTGCCTCCATGAGAGTAAATTACTACGAGCAGTACTTC
13	TRBJ2-5	TRBV19	NA	NA	CASMGGPLGTQYF	TGTGCCAGTATGGGCGGGCCCCTCGGGACCCAGTACTTC
14	TRBJ2-7	TRBV7-3	NA	NA	CASSLEGSSYEQYF	TGTGCCAGCAGCTTAGAGGGAAGCTCCTACGAGCAGTACTTC
13	TRBJ1-5	TRBV7-3	NA	TRBD1	CASSRDSSGQQHF	TGTGCCAGCAGCCGGGACAGTTCTGGACAGCAACATTTT
18	TRBJ2-7	TRBV7-9	NA	NA	CASSSRETQIPFSGEQYF	TGTGCCAGCAGCTCTCGAGAAACACAGATACCTTTTTCGGGCGAGCAGTACTTC
15	TRBJ1-4	TRBV28	NA	NA	CASSPISGTNEKLFF	TGTGCCAGCAGTCCGATTTCAGGGACTAATGAAAAACTGTTTTTT